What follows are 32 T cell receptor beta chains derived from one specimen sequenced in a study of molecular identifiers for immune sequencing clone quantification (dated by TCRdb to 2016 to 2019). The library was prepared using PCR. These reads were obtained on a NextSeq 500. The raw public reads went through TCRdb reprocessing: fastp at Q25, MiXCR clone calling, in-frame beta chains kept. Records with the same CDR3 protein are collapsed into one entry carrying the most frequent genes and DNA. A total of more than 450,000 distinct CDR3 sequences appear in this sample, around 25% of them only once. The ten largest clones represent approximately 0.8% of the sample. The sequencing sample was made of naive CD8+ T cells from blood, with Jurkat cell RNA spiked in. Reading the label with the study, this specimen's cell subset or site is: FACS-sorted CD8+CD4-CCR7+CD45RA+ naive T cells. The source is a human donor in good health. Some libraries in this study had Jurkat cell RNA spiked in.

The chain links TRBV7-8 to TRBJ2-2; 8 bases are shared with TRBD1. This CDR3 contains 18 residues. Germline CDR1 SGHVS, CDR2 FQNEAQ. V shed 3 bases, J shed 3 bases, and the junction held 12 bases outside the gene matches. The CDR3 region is CASSFHQTGVEDTGELFF. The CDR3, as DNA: TGTGCCAGCAGCTTCCACCAGACAGGGGTAGAGGACACCGGGGAGCTGTTTTTT. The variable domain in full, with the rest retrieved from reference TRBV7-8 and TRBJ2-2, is GAGVSQSPRYKVAKRGQDVALRCDPISGHVSLFWYQQALGQGPEFLTYFQNEAQLDKSGLPSDRFFAERPEGSVSTLKIQRTQQEDSAVYLCASSFHQTGVEDTGELFFGEGSRLTVL.

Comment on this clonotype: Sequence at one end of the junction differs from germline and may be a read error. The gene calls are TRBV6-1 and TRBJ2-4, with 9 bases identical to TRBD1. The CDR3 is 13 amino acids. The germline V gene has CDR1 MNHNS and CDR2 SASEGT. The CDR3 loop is CASSGIRDRVSSF. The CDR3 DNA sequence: TGTGCCAGCAGTGGGATCCGGGACAGGGTTTCGAGCTTC.

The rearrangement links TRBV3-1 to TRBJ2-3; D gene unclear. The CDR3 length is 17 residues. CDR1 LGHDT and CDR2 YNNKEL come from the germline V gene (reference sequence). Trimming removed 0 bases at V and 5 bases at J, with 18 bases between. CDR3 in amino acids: CASSQDPLTPTIDTQYF. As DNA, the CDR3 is TGTGCCAGCAGCCAAGATCCATTGACCCCCACCATAGATACGCAGTATTTT.

The CDR3 spells CASSTRILGYEQYF. The CDR3 region has the DNA TGTGCCAGTAGTACCAGGATACTCGGCTACGAGCAGTACTTC. The V call is TRBV19, the J call TRBJ2-7; no clear D gene. This CDR3 has 14 amino acids. Germline V lookup: CDR1 LNHDA, CDR2 SQIVND (reference sequence). Trimming left V 4 bases short and J 3 bases short, with 13 bases between.

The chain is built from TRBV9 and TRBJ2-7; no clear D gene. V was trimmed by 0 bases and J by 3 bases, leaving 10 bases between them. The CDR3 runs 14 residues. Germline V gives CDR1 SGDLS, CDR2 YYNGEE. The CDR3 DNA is TGTGCCAGCAGCGTAGCTGGGGTCGGCTACGAGCAGTACTTC. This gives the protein CASSVAGVGYEQYF.

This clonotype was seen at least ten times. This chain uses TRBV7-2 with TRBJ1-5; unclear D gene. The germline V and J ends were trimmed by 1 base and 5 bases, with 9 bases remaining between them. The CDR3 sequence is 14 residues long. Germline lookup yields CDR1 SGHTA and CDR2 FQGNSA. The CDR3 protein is CASSLGEGYQPQHF. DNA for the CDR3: TGTGCCAGCAGCTTAGGGGAGGGTTATCAGCCCCAGCATTTT. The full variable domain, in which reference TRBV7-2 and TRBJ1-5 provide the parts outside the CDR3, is GAGVSQSPSNKVTEKGKDVELRCDPISGHTALYWYRQSLGQGLEFLIYFQGNSAPDKSGLPSDRFSAERTGGSVSTLTIQRTQQEDSAVYLCASSLGEGYQPQHFGDGTRLSIL.

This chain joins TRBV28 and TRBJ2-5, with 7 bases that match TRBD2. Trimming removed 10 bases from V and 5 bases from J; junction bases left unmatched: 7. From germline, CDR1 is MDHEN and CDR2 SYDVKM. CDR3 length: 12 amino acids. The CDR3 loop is CAIRRGGETQYF. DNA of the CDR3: TGTGCCATCCGGAGGGGAGGGGAGACCCAGTACTTC.

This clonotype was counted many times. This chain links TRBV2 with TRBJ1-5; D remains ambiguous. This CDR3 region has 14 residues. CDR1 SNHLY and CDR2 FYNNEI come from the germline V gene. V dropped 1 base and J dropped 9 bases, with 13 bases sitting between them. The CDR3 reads CASSEVGVVLPQHF. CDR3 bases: TGTGCCAGCAGTGAAGTGGGAGTGGTCCTGCCCCAGCATTTT.

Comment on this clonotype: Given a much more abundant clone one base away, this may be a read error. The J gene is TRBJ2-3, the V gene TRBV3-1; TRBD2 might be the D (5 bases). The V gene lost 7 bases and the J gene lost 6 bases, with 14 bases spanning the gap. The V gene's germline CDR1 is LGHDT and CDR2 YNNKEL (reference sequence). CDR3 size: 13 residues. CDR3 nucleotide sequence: TGTGCCAGCAACCCAGAGGGTTCGGATACGCAGTATTTT. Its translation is CASNPEGSDTQYF.

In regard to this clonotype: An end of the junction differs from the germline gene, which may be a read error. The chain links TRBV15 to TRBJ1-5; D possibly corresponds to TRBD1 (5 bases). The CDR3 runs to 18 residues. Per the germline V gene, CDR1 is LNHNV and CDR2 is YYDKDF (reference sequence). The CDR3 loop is CATSRTHRRGVGNRPQHF. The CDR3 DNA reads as TGTGCCACCAGCAGAACCCACCGACGAGGGGTTGGAAATCGGCCCCAGCATTTT.

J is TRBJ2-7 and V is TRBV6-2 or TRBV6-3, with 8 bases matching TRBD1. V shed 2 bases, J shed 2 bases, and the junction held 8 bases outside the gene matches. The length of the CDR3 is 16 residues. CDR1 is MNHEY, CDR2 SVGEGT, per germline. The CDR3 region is CASSYRGTGETYEQYF. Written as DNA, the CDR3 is TGTGCCAGCAGTTACCGAGGGACAGGAGAAACCTACGAGCAGTACTTC.

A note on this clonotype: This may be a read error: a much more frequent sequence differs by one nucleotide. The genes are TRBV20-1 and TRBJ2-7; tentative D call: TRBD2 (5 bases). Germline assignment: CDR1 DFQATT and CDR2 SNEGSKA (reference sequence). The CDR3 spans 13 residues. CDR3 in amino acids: CSAGDQRSYEQYF. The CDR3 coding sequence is TGCAGTGCTGGAGACCAGCGGTCCTACGAGCAGTACTTC.

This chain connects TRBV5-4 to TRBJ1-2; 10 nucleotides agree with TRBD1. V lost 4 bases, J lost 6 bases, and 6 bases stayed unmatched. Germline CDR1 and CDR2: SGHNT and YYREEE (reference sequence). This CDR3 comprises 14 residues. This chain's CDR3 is CASSTSGTGDGYTF. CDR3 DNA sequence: TGTGCCAGCAGCACTTCCGGGACAGGGGATGGCTACACCTTC.

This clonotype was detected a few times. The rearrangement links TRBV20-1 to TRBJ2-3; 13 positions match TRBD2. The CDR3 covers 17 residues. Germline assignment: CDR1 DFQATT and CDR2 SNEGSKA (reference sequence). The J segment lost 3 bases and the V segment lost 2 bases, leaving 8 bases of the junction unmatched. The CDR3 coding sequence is TGCAGTGCTAGAACTAGCGGGGGGGCCTGGTGGACAGATACGCAGTATTTT. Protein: CSARTSGGAWWTDTQYF.

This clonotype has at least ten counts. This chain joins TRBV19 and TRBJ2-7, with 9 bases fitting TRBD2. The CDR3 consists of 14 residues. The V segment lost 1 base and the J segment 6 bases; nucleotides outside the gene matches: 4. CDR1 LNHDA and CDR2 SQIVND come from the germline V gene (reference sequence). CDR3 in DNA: TGTGCCAGTAGTATAGCTGGCGGGGGGGGCGAGCAGTACTTC. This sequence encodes CASSIAGGGGEQYF.

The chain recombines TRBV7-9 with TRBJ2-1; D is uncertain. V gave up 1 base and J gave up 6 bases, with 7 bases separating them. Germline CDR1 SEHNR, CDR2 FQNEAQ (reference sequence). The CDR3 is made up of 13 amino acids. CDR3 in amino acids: CASSLVIINEQFF. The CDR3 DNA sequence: TGTGCCAGCAGCTTAGTCATAATCAATGAGCAGTTCTTC.

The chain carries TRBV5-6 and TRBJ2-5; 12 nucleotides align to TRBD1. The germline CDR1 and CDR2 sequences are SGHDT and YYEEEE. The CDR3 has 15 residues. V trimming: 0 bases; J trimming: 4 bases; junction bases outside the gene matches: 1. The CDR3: CASSLGDRGPETQYF. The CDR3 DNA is TGTGCCAGCAGCTTGGGGGACAGGGGGCCAGAGACCCAGTACTTC.

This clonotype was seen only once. This CDR3 reads CASRVLYGTEAFF. In nucleotides, the CDR3 is TGTGCCAGCAGAGTTCTATACGGCACTGAAGCTTTCTTT. The J gene is TRBJ1-1, the V gene TRBV27, with D hard to call. The CDR3 loop spans 13 amino acids. Germline V gene sequence: CDR1 MNHEY, CDR2 SMNVEV (reference sequence). Between the trimmed V and J ends, which lost 6 bases and 4 bases, there was a span of 12 bases.

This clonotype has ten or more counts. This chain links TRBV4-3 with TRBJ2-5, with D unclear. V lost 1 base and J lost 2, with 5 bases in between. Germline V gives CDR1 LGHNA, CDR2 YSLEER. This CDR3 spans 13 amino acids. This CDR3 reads CASSQGVQETQYF. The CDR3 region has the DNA TGCGCCAGCAGCCAAGGAGTGCAAGAGACCCAGTACTTC.

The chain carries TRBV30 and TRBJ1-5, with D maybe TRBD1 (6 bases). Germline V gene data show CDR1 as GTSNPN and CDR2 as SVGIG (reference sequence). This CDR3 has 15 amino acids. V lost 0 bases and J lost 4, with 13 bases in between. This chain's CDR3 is CAWSVRTASNQPQHF. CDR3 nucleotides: TGTGCCTGGAGTGTTAGGACAGCTTCAAATCAGCCCCAGCATTTT.

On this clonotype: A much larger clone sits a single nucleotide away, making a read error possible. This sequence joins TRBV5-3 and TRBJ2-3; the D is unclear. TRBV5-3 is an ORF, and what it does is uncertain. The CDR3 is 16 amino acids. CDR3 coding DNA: TGTGCCAGCAGCTCGGAGCTGGAGACCTCCACAGATACGCAGTATTTT. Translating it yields CASSSELETSTDTQYF.

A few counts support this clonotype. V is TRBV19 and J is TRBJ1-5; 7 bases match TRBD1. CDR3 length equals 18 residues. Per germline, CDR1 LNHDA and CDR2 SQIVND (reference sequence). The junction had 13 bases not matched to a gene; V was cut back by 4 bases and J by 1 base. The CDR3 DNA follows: TGTGCCAGTAGTACGACAGGGTTGAACTTTGCAAGCAATCAGCCCCAGCATTTT. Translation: CASSTTGLNFASNQPQHF.

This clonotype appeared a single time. CDR3 amino acids: CASRASSRSVETQYF. For the CDR3, the DNA is TGTGCCAGCAGAGCGTCAAGCAGGAGTGTAGAGACCCAGTACTTC. The chain uses TRBV27 and TRBJ2-5, with D hard to call. V shed 6 bases and J shed 4 bases, with 18 bases lying between them. This CDR3 is built from 15 residues. Per germline, CDR1 MNHEY and CDR2 SMNVEV (reference sequence).

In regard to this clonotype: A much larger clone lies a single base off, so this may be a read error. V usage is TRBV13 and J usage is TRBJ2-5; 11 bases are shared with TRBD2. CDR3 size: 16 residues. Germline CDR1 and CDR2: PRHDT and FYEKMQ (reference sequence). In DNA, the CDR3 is TGTGCCAGCAGCTACGGACTAGCGGGCTTGTCAGAGACCCGGTACTTC. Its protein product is CASSYGLAGLSETRYF.

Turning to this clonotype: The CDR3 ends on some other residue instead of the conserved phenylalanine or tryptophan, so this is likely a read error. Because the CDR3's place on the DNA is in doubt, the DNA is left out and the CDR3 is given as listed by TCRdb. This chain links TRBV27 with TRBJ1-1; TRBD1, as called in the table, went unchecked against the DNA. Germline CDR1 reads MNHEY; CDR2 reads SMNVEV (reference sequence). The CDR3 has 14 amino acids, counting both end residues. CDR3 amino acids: CASRGWTGGEVDFY.

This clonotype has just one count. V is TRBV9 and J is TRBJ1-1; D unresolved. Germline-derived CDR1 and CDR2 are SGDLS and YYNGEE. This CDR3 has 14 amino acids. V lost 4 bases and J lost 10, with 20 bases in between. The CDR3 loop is CASSIEGAAQGAFF. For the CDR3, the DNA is TGTGCCAGCAGCATAGAAGGTGCCGCCCAAGGAGCTTTCTTT.

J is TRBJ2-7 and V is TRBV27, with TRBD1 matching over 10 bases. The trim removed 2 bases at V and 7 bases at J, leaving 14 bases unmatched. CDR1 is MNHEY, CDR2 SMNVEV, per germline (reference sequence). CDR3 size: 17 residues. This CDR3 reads CASSLSGQGGSLGEQYF. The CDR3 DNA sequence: TGTGCCAGCAGTTTAAGCGGACAGGGGGGCTCTCTTGGGGAGCAGTACTTC.

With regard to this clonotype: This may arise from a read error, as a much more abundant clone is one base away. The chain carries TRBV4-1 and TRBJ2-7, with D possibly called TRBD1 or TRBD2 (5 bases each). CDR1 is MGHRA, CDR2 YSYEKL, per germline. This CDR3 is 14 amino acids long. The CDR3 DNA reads TGCGCCAGCAGCCCCGGGACCGCGCACTACGCGCAGTACTTC. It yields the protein CASSPGTAHYAQYF.

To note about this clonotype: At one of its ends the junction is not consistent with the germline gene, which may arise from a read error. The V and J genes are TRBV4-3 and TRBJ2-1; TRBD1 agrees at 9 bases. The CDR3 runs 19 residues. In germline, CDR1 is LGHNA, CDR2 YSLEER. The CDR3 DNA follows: TGCGCCAGCGGCCAAGATAGAACTCCCGGACAGGGGTACCCTAATGAGCAGTTCTTC. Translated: CASGQDRTPGQGYPNEQFF.

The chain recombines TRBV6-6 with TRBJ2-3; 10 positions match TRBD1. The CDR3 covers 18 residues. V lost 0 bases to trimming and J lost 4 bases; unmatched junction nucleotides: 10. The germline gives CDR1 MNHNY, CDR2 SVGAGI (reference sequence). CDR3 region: CASSYSMSTTGGSDTQYF. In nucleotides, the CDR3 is TGTGCCAGCAGTTACTCGATGTCTACGACAGGGGGCTCAGATACGCAGTATTTT.

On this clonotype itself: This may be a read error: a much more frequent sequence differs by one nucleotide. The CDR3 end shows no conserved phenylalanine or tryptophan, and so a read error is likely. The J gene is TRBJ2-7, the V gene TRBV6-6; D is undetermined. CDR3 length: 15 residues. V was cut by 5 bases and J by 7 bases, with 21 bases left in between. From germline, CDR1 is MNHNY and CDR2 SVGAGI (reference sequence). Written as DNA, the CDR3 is TGTGCCAGCAGTCGTCCAGGAGCCCACTCGGAAGAGCAGTACCTC. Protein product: CASSRPGAHSEEQYL.

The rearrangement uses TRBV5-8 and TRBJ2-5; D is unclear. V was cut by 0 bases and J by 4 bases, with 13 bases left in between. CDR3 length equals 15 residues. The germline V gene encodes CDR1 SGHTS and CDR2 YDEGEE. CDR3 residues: CASSLGMDHLETQYF. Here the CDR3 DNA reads TGTGCCAGCAGCTTGGGAATGGACCACCTAGAGACCCAGTACTTC. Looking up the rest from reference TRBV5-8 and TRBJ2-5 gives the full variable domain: EAGVTQSPTHLIKTRGQQATLRCSPISGHTSVYWYQQALGLGLQFLLWYDEGEERNRGNFPPRFSGRQFPNYSSELNVNALELEDSALYLCASSLGMDHLETQYFGPGTRLLVL.